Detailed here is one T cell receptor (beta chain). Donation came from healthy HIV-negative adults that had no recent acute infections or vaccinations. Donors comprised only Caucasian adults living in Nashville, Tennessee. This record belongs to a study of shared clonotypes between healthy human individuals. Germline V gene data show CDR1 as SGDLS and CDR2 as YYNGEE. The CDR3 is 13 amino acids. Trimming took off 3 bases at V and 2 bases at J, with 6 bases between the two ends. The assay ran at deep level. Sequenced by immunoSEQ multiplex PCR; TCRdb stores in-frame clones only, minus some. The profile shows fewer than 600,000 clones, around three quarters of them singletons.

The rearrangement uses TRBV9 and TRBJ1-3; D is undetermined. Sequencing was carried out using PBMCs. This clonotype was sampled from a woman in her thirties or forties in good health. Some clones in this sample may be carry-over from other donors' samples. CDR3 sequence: CASSGRPGNTIYF. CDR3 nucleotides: TGTGCCAGCAGCGGGCGGCCTGGAAACACCATATATTTT.